A selection of T cell receptor beta chains follows, all from one sample in a study of CD8+CD57+ T cells in acquired aplastic anemia. TCRdb independently ran MiXCR on the reads; one entry per CDR3 protein. The repertoire holds 68,000 or so distinct CDR3 sequences, with roughly half as singletons. Sequenced input: sorted CD4+, CD8+, or CD8+CD57+ T cells (not recorded which) from PBMCs. The receptors were gathered from a human donor in good health, serving as a control. Each CDR3 is given with its conserved first and last residue. The D gene is left open where the match is weak. Expanded clones get a size class; other rows say once, few or many, or leave the size out.

J,D,size,V,CDR3,DNA
TRBJ2-1,NA,NA,TRBV7-9,CASSLAGREQFF,TGTGCCAGCAGCTTAGCGGGCCGAGAGCAGTTCTTC
TRBJ1-2,NA,NA,TRBV24-1,CATSPGTNYGYTF,TGTGCCACCAGTCCCGGGACCAACTATGGCTACACCTTC
TRBJ2-5,TRBD2,NA,TRBV25-1,CASSDSPGLAEQETQYF,TGTGCCAGCAGTGATTCCCCCGGACTAGCGGAACAAGAGACCCAGTACTTC
TRBJ2-3,NA,few,TRBV24-1,CATSDLSRASTDTQYF,TGTGCCACCAGTGATTTGAGCAGGGCTAGCACAGATACGCAGTATTTT
TRBJ2-7,NA,NA,TRBV12-3/TRBV12-4,CASSPGVYEQYF,TGTGCCAGCAGCCCTGGCGTATACGAGCAGTACTTC
TRBJ2-7,NA,few,TRBV19,CASSIDNDYEQYF,TGTGCCAGTAGCATCGACAATGACTACGAGCAGTACTTC
TRBJ2-5,NA,NA,TRBV25-1,CASSALTGSQETQYF,TGTGCCAGCAGTGCTCTAACAGGGAGTCAAGAGACCCAGTACTTC
TRBJ2-7,TRBD2,many,TRBV7-9,CASSSGTSSYEQYF,TGTGCCAGCAGCTCCGGGACTAGTTCCTACGAGCAGTACTTC
TRBJ2-6,NA,NA,TRBV5-4,CASSLGLAGRSLSGANVLTF,TGTGCCAGCAGCTTGGGGTTGGCGGGACGGAGTCTCTCTGGGGCCAACGTCCTGACTTTC
TRBJ2-2,NA,many,TRBV3-1,CASRTGTMNTGELFF,TGTGCCAGCAGAACCGGGACAATGAACACCGGGGAGCTGTTTTTT
TRBJ1-1,NA,medium-sized,TRBV29-1,CSVESGPMNTEAFF,TGCAGCGTTGAGTCCGGGCCCATGAACACTGAAGCTTTCTTT
TRBJ1-1,NA,NA,TRBV24-1,CATLTRGEKNTEAFF,TGTGCCACGCTTACTAGGGGCGAGAAGAACACTGAAGCTTTCTTT
TRBJ1-2,NA,NA,TRBV19,CASSIAGSNSGGYTF,TGTGCCAGTAGTATAGCCGGGTCCAATTCGGGTGGCTACACCTTC
TRBJ1-5,NA,many,TRBV4-1,CASSQLTGSGQPQHF,TGCGCCAGCAGCCAATTAACAGGGTCGGGGCAGCCCCAGCATTTT
TRBJ1-1,NA,NA,TRBV19,CASRRWQGLLNTEAFF,TGTGCCAGTAGGAGGTGGCAGGGGTTGTTGAACACTGAAGCTTTCTTT
TRBJ1-2,TRBD1,NA,TRBV7-3,CASSATGGSHGYTF,TGTGCCAGCAGCGCCACAGGGGGCAGTCATGGCTACACCTTC
TRBJ2-7,NA,NA,TRBV2,CASDRDSHEQYF,TGTGCCAGCGACAGGGACTCCCACGAGCAGTACTTC
TRBJ2-7,TRBD1,NA,TRBV10-3,CAISESRQGAEQYF,TGTGCCATCAGTGAGTCGAGACAGGGGGCCGAGCAGTACTTC
TRBJ2-7,TRBD1,NA,TRBV14,CASSPDRVGQYF,TGTGCCAGCAGCCCCGACAGGGTTGGGCAGTACTTC
TRBJ2-3,TRBD2,NA,TRBV10-3,CAISESIAGITDTQYF,TGTGCCATCAGTGAGTCGATAGCGGGGATAACAGATACGCAGTATTTT
TRBJ1-5,TRBD1,NA,TRBV20-1,CSASSRQGGQPQHF,TGCAGTGCTAGTAGCAGACAGGGGGGTCAGCCCCAGCATTTT
TRBJ1-2,NA,NA,TRBV20-1,CSAEGANYGYTF,TGCAGTGCTGAGGGGGCTAACTATGGCTACACCTTC
TRBJ1-2,NA,many,TRBV30,CAWSGVGSYGYTF,TGTGCCTGGAGTGGGGTGGGGAGCTATGGCTACACCTTC
TRBJ1-5,NA,few,TRBV6-1,CASSSWTRATNQPQHF,TGTGCCAGCAGCTCTTGGACAAGGGCTACGAATCAGCCCCAGCATTTT
TRBJ2-7,TRBD1,NA,TRBV18,CASSRATVRDRTPYEQYF,TGTGCCAGCTCACGCGCTACGGTTCGGGACAGGACCCCCTACGAGCAGTACTTC
TRBJ1-1,NA,many,TRBV7-8,CASSLDRNTEAFF,TGTGCCAGCAGCTTAGACAGGAACACTGAAGCTTTCTTT
TRBJ2-3,NA,many,TRBV27,CASSLLGGTQYF,TGTGCCAGCAGTTTATTGGGGGGTACGCAGTATTTT
TRBJ2-3,TRBD1,NA,TRBV15,CATSADRGLDTQYF,TGTGCCACCAGCGCTGACAGGGGGCTAGATACGCAGTATTTT
TRBJ2-7,TRBD2,many,TRBV5-5,CASSLGVAGAHEQYF,TGTGCCAGCAGCTTGGGAGTAGCGGGAGCACACGAGCAGTACTTC
TRBJ2-7,NA,NA,TRBV19,CATRRGQLDEQYF,TGTGCCACCAGGAGGGGACAGCTCGACGAGCAGTACTTC
TRBJ2-2,TRBD2,many,TRBV20-1,CSASSGTSGGRVTGELFF,TGCAGTGCTAGCTCCGGGACTAGCGGCGGGCGTGTCACCGGGGAGCTGTTTTTT
TRBJ2-5,NA,NA,TRBV7-8,CASRGASIQETQYF,TGTGCCAGCAGGGGGGCGTCGATCCAGGAGACCCAGTACTTC
TRBJ2-2,NA,NA,TRBV2,CASSSPVANTGELFF,TGTGCCAGCAGTTCGCCTGTCGCGAACACCGGGGAGCTGTTTTTT
TRBJ2-7,NA,many,TRBV7-9,CASSLGPVSYEQYF,TGTGCCAGCAGCTTGGGACCGGTCTCCTACGAGCAGTACTTC
TRBJ2-7,TRBD2,many,TRBV5-4,CASSLARLAGYEQYF,TGTGCCAGCAGCTTGGCGAGACTAGCGGGATACGAGCAGTACTTC
TRBJ2-6,NA,NA,TRBV7-8,CASSTTRVTGANVLTF,TGTGCCAGCAGCACCACCAGGGTTACTGGGGCCAACGTCCTGACTTTC
TRBJ2-1,NA,many,TRBV6-1,CASSASGGFEQFF,TGTGCCAGCAGTGCATCCGGGGGCTTTGAGCAGTTCTTC
TRBJ2-7,NA,many,TRBV28,CASSSTGKGLSYEQYF,TGTGCCAGCAGTTCCACCGGTAAGGGGCTCTCCTACGAGCAGTACTTC
TRBJ2-3,NA,many,TRBV28,CASTRTGQATQYF,TGTGCCAGCACTCGCACGGGCCAAGCTACGCAGTATTTT
TRBJ2-7,TRBD1,many,TRBV27,CASSRTTGGEQYF,TGTGCCAGCAGTCGAACGACAGGGGGCGAGCAGTACTTC
TRBJ1-3,NA,NA,TRBV29-1,CSVDLLGTGNTIYF,TGCAGCGTTGATCTCCTCGGGACTGGAAACACCATATATTTT
TRBJ2-1,NA,NA,TRBV7-2,CASSLAGSYNEQFF,TGTGCCAGCAGCTTAGCGGGGTCCTACAATGAGCAGTTCTTC
TRBJ2-1,TRBD1,NA,TRBV27,CASSSDRGRDEQFF,TGTGCCAGCAGTTCGGACAGGGGGCGAGATGAGCAGTTCTTC
TRBJ1-6,NA,NA,TRBV2,CASSGQLNSPLHF,TGTGCCAGCAGCGGACAGCTTAATTCACCCCTCCACTTT
TRBJ2-7,TRBD1,NA,TRBV24-1,CATSAGGYEQYF,TGTGCCACCAGTGCAGGGGGCTACGAGCAGTACTTC
TRBJ2-3,TRBD2,NA,TRBV20-1,CSARLAGEITDTQYF,TGCAGTGCTCGACTAGCGGGGGAGATCACAGATACGCAGTATTTT
TRBJ2-7,NA,NA,TRBV12-3/TRBV12-4,CASSYRTYEQYF,TGTGCCAGCAGTTACCGAACCTACGAGCAGTACTTC
TRBJ2-3,NA,NA,TRBV13,CASSSVESTDTQYF,TGTGCCAGCAGCTCGGTAGAGAGTACAGATACGCAGTATTTT
TRBJ1-2,NA,NA,TRBV10-3,CAVSESAGADNYGYTF,TGTGCCGTCAGTGAGTCGGCAGGAGCCGATAACTATGGCTACACCTTC
TRBJ1-5,NA,many,TRBV9,CASSAGIYLQPQHF,TGTGCCAGCAGCGCAGGGATTTATTTACAGCCCCAGCATTTT
TRBJ2-7,NA,few,TRBV2,CASSDYEQYF,TGTGCCAGCAGTGATTACGAGCAGTACTTC
TRBJ2-1,NA,many,TRBV3-1,CASSPVLFF,TGTGCCAGCAGCCCTGTTCTGTTCTTC
TRBJ1-6,NA,NA,TRBV11-2,CASSPPALTSSYSSPLHF,TGTGCCAGCAGCCCACCAGCCCTCACGAGCTCCTATAGTTCACCCCTCCACTTT
TRBJ2-7,TRBD1,once,TRBV15,CATSRGTGAYEQYF,TGTGCCACCAGCAGAGGGACAGGGGCATACGAGCAGTACTTC
TRBJ2-7,TRBD1,NA,TRBV24-1,CATSATGAYEQYF,TGTGCCACCAGTGCAACAGGGGCCTACGAGCAGTACTTC
TRBJ1-2,TRBD1,NA,TRBV27,CASSPGTGYGYTF,TGTGCCAGCAGTCCCGGGACAGGCTATGGCTACACCTTC